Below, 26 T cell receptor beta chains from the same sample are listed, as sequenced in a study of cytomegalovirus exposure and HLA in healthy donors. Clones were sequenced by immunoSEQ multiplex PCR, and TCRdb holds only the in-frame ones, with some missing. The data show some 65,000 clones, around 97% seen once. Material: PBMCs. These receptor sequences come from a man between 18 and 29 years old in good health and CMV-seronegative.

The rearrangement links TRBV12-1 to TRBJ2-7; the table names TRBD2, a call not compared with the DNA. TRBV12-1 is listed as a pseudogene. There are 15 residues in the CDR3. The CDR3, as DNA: TGTGCCAGCAGCCCCCCTCCGGGAGCCCTCTACGAGCAGTACTTC. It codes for CASSPPPGALYEQYF.

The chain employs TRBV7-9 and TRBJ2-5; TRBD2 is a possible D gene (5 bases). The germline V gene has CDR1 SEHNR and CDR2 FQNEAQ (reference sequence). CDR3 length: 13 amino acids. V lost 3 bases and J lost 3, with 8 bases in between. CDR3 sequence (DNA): TGTGCCAGCAGCTTCCCCGGGGAAGAGACCCAGTACTTC. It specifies CASSFPGEETQYF. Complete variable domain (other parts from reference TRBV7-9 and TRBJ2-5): DTGVSQNPRHKITKRGQNVTFRCDPISEHNRLYWYRQTLGQGPEFLTYFQNEAQLEKSRLLSDRFSAERPKGSFSTLEIQRTEQGDSAMYLCASSFPGEETQYFGPGTRLLVL.

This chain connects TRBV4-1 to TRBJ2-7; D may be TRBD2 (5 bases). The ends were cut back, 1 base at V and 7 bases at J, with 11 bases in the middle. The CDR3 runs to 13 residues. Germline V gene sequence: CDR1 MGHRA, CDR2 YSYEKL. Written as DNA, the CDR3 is TGCGCCAGCAGCCAAGCAGCGGTCGGGGAGCAGTACTTC. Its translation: CASSQAAVGEQYF.

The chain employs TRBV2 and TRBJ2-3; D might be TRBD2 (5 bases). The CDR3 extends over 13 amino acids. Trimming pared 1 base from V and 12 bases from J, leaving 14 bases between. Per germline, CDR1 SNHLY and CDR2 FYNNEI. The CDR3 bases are TGTGCCAGCAGTGAAGGCGGTAGCGCCGGTCAGTATTTT. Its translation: CASSEGGSAGQYF.

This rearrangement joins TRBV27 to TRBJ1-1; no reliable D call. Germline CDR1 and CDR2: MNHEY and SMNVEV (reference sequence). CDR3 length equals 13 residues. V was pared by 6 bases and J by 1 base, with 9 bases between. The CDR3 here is CASSLPGNTEAFF. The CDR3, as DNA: TGTGCCAGCAGCTTACCAGGGAACACTGAAGCTTTCTTT.

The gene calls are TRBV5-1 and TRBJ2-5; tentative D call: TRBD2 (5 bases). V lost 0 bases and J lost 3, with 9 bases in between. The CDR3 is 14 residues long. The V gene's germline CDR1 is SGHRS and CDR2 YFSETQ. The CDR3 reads CASSLDGIKETQYF. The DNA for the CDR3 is TGCGCCAGCAGCTTGGACGGGATCAAAGAGACCCAGTACTTC.

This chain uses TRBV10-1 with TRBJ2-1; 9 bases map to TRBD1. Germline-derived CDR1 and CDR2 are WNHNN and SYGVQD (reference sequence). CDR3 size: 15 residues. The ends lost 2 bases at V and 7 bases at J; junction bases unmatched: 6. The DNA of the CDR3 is TGCGCCAGCAGTGAGGGACAGGGGAATCAGAATGAGCAGTTCTTC. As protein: CASSEGQGNQNEQFF.

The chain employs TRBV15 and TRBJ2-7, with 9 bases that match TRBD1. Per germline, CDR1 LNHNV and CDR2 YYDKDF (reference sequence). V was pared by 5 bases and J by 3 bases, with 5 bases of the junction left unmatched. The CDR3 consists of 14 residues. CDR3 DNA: TGTGCCACCAGCGGCTGGACAGGGGACTACGAGCAGTACTTC. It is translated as CATSGWTGDYEQYF.

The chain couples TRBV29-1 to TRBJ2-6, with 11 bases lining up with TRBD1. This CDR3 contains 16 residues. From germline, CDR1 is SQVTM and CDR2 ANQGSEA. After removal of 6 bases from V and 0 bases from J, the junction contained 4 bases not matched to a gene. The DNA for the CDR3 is TGCAGCGTCGGACAGGGGGCGGGCTCTGGGGCCAACGTCCTGACTTTC. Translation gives CSVGQGAGSGANVLTF.

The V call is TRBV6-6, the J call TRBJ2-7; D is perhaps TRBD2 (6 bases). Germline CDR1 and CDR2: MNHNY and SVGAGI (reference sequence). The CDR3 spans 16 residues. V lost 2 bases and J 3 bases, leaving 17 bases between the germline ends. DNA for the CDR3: TGTGCCAGCAGTTACCTAGGCGGGGAGCAGTACTACGAGCAGTACTTC. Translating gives CASSYLGGEQYYEQYF.

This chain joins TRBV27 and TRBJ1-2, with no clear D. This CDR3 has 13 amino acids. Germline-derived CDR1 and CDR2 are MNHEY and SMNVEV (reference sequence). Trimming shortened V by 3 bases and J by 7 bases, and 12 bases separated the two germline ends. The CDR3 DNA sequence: TGTGCCAGCAGTTTGCCTAACGGTGGTGGCTACACCTTC. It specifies CASSLPNGGGYTF.

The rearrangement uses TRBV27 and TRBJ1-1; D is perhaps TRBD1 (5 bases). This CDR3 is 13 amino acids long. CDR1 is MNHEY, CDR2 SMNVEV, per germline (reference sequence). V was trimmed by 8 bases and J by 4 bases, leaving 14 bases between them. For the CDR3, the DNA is TGTGCCAGCGGATGGACGGGGGGCACTGAAGCTTTCTTT. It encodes CASGWTGGTEAFF.

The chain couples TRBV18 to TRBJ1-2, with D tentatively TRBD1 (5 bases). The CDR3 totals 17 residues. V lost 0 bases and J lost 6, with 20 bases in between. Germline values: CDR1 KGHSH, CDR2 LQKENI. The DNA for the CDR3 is TGTGCCAGCTCACCACCTTCCCATCTCAGGGCTCGCGATGGCTACACCTTC. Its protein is CASSPPSHLRARDGYTF.

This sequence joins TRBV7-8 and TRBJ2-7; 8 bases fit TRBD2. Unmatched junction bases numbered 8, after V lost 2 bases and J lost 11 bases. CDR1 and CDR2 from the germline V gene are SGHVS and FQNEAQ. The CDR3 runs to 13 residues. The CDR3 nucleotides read TGTGCCAGCAGCTTACAGCGGGAGAAGTGGAAGTACTTC. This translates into CASSLQREKWKYF. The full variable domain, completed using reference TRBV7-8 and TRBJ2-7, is GAGVSQSPRYKVAKRGQDVALRCDPISGHVSLFWYQQALGQGPEFLTYFQNEAQLDKSGLPSDRFFAERPEGSVSTLKIQRTQQEDSAVYLCASSLQREKWKYFGPGTRLTVT.

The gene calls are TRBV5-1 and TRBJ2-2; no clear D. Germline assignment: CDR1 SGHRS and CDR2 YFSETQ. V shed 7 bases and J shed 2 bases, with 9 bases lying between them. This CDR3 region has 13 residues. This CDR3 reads CASGIRNTGELFF. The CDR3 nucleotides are TGCGCCAGCGGTATTAGAAACACCGGGGAGCTGTTTTTT. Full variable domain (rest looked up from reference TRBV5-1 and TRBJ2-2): KAGVTQTPRYLIKTRGQQVTLSCSPISGHRSVSWYQQTPGQGLQFLFEYFSETQRNKGNFPGRFSGRQFSNSRSEMNVSTLELGDSALYLCASGIRNTGELFFGEGSRLTVL.

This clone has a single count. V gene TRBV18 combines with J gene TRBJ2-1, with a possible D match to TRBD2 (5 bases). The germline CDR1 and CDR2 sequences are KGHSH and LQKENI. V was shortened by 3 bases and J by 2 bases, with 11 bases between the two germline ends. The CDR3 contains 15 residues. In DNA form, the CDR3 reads TGTGCCAGCTCACCGATGAGCGGAACCTACAATGAGCAGTTCTTC. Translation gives CASSPMSGTYNEQFF.

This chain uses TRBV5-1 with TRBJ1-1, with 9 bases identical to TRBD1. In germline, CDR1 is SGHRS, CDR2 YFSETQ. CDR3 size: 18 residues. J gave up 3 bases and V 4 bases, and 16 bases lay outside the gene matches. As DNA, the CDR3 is TGCGCCAGCAGCCCGGACAGGGGAGGGAACACCGTGGACACTGAAGCTTTCTTT. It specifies CASSPDRGGNTVDTEAFF.

CDR3 bases: TGTGCCAGCCGCCTGGCAACTGAAGCTTTCTTT. It is translated as CASRLATEAFF. The gene calls are TRBV6-1 and TRBJ1-1; no clear D. The germline V and J ends were trimmed by 8 bases and 5 bases, with 9 bases remaining between them. Looked up from germline, CDR1 is MNHNS and CDR2 is SASEGT. The CDR3 runs to 11 residues.

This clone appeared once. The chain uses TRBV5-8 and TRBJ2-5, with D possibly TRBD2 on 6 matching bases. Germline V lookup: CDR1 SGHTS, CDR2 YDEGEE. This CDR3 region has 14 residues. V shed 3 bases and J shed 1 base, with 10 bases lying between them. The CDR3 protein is CASSYRERQETQYF. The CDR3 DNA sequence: TGTGCCAGCAGCTATCGGGAGCGCCAAGAGACCCAGTACTTC.

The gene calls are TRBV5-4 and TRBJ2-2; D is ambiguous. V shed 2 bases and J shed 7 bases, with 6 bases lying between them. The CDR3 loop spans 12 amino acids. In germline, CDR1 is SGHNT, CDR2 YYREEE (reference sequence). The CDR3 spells CASSLTVGELFF. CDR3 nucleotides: TGTGCCAGCAGCTTAACTGTCGGGGAGCTGTTTTTT.

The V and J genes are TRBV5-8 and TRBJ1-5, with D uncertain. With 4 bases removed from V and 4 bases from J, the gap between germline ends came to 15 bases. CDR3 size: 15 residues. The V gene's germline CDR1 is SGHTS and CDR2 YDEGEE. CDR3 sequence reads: CASSRIYRENQPQHF. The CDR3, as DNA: TGTGCCAGCAGCCGCATATATAGAGAGAATCAGCCCCAGCATTTT. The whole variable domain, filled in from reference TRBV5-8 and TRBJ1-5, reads EAGVTQSPTHLIKTRGQQATLRCSPISGHTSVYWYQQALGLGLQFLLWYDEGEERNRGNFPPRFSGRQFPNYSSELNVNALELEDSALYLCASSRIYRENQPQHFGDGTRLSIL.

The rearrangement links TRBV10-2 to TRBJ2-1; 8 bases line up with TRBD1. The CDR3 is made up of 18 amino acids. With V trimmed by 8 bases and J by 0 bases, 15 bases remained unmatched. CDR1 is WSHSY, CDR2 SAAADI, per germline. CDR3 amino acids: CASGSGQGGWGSYNEQFF. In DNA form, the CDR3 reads TGCGCCAGCGGATCTGGACAGGGCGGGTGGGGCTCCTACAATGAGCAGTTCTTC.

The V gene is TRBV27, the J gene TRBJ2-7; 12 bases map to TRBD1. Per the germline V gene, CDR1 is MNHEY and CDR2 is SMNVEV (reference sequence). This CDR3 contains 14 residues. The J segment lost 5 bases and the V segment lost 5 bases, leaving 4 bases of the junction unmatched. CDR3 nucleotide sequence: TGTGCCAGCAGTCCCGGGACAGGGGGCCACGAGCAGTACTTC. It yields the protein CASSPGTGGHEQYF.

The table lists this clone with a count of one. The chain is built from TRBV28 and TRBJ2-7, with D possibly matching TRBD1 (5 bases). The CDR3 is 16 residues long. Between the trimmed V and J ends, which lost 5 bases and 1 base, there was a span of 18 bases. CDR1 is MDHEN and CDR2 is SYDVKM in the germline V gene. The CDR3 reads CASSPPGRVVSYEQYF. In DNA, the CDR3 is TGTGCCAGCAGTCCCCCCGGCAGGGTAGTGTCCTACGAGCAGTACTTC.

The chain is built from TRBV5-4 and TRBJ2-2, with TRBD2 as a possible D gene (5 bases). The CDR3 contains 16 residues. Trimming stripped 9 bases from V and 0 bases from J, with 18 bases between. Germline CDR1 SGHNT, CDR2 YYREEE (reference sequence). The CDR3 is CATAPWRGTNTGELFF. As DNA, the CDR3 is TGTGCCACCGCACCATGGAGAGGGACGAACACCGGGGAGCTGTTTTTT.

This CDR3 is CASSIPPPSPGYGYTF. CDR3 DNA sequence: TGTGCCAGCAGCATCCCCCCTCCAAGCCCCGGTTATGGCTACACCTTC. The chain combines TRBV28 with TRBJ1-2; no clear D. The CDR3 has 16 residues. Trimming took 6 bases from V and 5 from J, leaving 22 bases between them. CDR1 and CDR2 from the germline V gene are MDHEN and SYDVKM.